The table lists the clone carrying this TCR beta chain with a count of one. Its antigen is unidentified. V lost 0 bases to trimming and J lost 2 bases; unmatched junction nucleotides: 11. Germline CDR1 reads SGDLS; CDR2 reads YYNGEE. This CDR3 has 18 amino acids. 60 Vbeta and 13 Jbeta primers were used in PCR. Only in-frame clones appear in the TCRdb table, and some are missing; sequencing was by immunoSEQ multiplex PCR. The sample records 70,000 to 80,000 clones, just under 80% being singletons. The sample belongs to a study of cytomegalovirus exposure and HLA in healthy donors. Findings and limits, study-wide: According to the study, 160 or so TCR beta chains were cytomegalovirus-associated. Most sequenced TCRs were rare (though some public TCRs occurred in many donors). Specific recognition of CMV antigens was confirmed in vitro for three chains (all CMV-associated). Cytomegalovirus status, reportedly, was diagnosed with high specificity and sensitivity by the classifier.

This sequence was found in a woman in her thirties or forties in good health and CMV-seropositive. This chain uses TRBV9 with TRBJ2-3; 8 positions agree with TRBD2. The sequenced material came from PBMCs. The CDR3 here is CASSVATGGRGYTDTQYF. The DNA of the CDR3 is TGTGCCAGCAGCGTAGCTACGGGGGGGAGGGGGTACACAGATACGCAGTATTTT.